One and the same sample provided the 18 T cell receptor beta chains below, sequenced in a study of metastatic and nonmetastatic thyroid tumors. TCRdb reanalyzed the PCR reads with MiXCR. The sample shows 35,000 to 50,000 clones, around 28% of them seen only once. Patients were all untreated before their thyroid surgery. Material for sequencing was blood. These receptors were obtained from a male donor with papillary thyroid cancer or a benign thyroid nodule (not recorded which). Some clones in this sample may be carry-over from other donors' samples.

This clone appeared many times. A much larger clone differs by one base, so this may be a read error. CDR3 DNA sequence: TGTGCCATCATAAAAAACGACAGGGGGCCTGAAGAGCAGTACTTC. Its translation is CAIIKNDRGPEEQYF. The rearrangement joins TRBV10-3 to TRBJ2-7; 10 positions agree with TRBD1. The CDR3 has 15 amino acids. Germline trimming cut 7 bases from V and 7 bases from J; bases unmatched to any gene: 13. Germline assignment: CDR1 ENHRY and CDR2 SYGVKD.

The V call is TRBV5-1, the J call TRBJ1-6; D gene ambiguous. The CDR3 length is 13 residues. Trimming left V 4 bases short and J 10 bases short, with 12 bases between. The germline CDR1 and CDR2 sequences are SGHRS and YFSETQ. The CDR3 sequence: CASSEGIDSPLHF. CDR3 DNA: TGCGCCAGCAGCGAGGGAATCGACTCACCCCTCCACTTT.

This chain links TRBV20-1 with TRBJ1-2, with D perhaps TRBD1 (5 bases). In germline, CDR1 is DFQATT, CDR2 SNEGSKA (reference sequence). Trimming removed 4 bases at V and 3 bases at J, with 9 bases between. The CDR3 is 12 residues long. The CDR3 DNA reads TGCAGTGCTATAACGGGGGACTATGGCTACACCTTC. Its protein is CSAITGDYGYTF.

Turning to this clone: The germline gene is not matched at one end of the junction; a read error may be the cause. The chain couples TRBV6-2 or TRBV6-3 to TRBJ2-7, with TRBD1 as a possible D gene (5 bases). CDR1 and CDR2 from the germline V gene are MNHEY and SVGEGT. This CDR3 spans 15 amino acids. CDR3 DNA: TGTGCCAGCAGGTACCAGGGTCGTAGAAGCTACGACCAGTACTTC. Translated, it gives CASRYQGRRSYDQYF.

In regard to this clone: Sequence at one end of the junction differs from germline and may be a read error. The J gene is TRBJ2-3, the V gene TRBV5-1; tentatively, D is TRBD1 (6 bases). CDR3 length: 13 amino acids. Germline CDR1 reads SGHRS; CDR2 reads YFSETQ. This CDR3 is CTSSGRGCDTQYF. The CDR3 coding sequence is TGCACCAGCAGTGGCAGGGGATGTGATACGCAGTATTTT.

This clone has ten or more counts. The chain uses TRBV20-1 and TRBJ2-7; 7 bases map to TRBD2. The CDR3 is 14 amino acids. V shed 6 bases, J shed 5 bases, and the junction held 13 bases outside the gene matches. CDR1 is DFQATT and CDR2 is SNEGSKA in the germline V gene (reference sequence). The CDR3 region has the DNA TGCAGTGCGCCCCGGACTAGGGACTTGAACGAGCAGTACTTC. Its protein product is CSAPRTRDLNEQYF.

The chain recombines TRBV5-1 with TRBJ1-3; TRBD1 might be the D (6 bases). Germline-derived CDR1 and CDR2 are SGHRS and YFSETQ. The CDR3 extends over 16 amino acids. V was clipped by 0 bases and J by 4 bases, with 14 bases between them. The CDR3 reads CASSLGGPGTGNTIYF. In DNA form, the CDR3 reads TGCGCCAGCAGCTTGGGCGGTCCTGGGACAGGAAACACCATATATTTT.

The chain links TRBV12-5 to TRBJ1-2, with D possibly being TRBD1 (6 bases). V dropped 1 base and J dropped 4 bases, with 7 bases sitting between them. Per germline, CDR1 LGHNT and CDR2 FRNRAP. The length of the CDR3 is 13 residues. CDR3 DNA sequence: TGTGCTAGTGGTTTGGGACAGGCCTATGGCTACACCTTC. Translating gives CASGLGQAYGYTF.

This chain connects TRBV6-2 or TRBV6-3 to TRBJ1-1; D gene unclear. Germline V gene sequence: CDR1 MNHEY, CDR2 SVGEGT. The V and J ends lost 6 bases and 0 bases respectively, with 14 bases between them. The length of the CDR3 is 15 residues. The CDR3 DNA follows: TGTGCCAGCAGGAGGACCGACGGCATGAACACTGAAGCTTTCTTT. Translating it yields CASRRTDGMNTEAFF.

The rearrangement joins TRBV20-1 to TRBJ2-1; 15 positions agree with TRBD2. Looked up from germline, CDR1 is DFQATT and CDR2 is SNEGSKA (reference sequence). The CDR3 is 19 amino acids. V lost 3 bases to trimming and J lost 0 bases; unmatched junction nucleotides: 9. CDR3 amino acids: CSARYTGTSGGPSYNEQFF. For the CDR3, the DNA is TGCAGTGCTAGGTACACCGGGACTAGCGGGGGGCCCTCCTACAATGAGCAGTTCTTC.

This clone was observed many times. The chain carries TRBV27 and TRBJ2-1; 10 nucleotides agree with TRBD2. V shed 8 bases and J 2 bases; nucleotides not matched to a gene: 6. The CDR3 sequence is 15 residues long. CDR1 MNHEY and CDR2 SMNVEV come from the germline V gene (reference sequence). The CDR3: CASGPTSGAYNEQFF. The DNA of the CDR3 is TGTGCCAGCGGCCCCACTAGCGGGGCCTACAATGAGCAGTTCTTC.

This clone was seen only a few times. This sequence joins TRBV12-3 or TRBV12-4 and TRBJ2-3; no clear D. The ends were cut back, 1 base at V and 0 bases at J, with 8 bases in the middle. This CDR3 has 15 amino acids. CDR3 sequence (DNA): TGTGCCAGCAGTTTAGGCATCTCTAGCACAGATACGCAGTATTTT. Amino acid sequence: CASSLGISSTDTQYF.

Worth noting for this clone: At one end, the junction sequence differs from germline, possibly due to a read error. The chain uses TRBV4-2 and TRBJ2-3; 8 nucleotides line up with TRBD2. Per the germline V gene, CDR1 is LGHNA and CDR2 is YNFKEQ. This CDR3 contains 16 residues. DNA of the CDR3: TGTGCCAGCAGCCCTGCGGGGGGCTCTCGCACATATACGCAGTATTTT. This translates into CASSPAGGSRTYTQYF.

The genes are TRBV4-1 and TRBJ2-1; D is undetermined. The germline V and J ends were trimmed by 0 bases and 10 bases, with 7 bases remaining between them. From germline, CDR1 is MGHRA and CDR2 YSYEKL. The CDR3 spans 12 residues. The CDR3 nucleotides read TGCGCCAGCAGCCAAGAGGAAGGGGAGCAGTTCTTC. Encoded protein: CASSQEEGEQFF.

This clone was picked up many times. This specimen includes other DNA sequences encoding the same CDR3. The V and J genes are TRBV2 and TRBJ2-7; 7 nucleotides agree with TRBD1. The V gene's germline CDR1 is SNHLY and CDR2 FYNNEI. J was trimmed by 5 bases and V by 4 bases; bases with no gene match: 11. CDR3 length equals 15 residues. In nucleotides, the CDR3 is TGTGCCAGCAGTGCGGGAACCACAGGGGAACACGAGCAGTACTTC. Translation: CASSAGTTGEHEQYF.

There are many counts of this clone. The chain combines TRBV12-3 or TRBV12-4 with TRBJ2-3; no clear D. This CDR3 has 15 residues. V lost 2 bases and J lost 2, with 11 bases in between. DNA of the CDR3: TGTGCCAGCAGTTTATTAGGATACCCCACAGATACGCAGTATTTT. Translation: CASSLLGYPTDTQYF.

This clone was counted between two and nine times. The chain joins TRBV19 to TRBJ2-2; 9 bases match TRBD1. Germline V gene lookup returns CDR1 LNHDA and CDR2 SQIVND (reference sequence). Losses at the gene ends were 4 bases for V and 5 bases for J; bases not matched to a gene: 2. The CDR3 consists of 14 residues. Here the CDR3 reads CASSTTGGTGELFF. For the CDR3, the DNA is TGTGCCAGTAGTACGACAGGGGGGACCGGGGAGCTGTTTTTT.

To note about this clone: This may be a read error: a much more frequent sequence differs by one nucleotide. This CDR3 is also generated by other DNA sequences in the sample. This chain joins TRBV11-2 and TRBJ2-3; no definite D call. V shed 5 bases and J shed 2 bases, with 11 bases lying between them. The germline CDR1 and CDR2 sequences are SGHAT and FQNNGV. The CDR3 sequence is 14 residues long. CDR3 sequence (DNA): TGTGCCAGCAGCCCCAGAGCCCACACAGATACGCAGTATTTT. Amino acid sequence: CASSPRAHTDTQYF.